This passage covers 17 T cell receptor beta chains from one sample sequenced in a study of T cells after yellow fever vaccination. Via MiXCR, TCRdb re-called the 5' RACE reads, giving one row per CDR3 protein. The sample carries about 170,000 distinct CDR3 sequences, approximately 6.2% recorded once. This sample comprised CD4+ T cells sorted from PBMCs, obtained on the day of the first yellow fever vaccination. The receptors here all came from a man in his late teens or twenties who received the YFV17D yellow fever vaccine.

This clonotype was found many times. The chain combines TRBV12-3 or TRBV12-4 with TRBJ1-5; D not certain. This CDR3 has 12 residues. V lost 2 bases and J 5 bases, leaving 4 bases between the germline ends. CDR3 DNA sequence: TGTGCCAGCAGTTTAATAGATCAGCCCCAGCATTTT. Translation: CASSLIDQPQHF.

This clonotype was picked up a small number of times. The CDR3 region has the DNA TGTGCCAGCAGTTTGGAATCCCGGGGCTACACCTTC. It yields the protein CASSLESRGYTF. The gene calls are TRBV12-3 or TRBV12-4 and TRBJ1-2; D remains ambiguous. The CDR3 totals 12 residues. With 3 bases removed from V and 8 bases from J, the gap between germline ends came to 10 bases.

V is TRBV20-1 and J is TRBJ2-7, with D perhaps TRBD1 (5 bases). CDR3 size: 13 residues. V was cut by 6 bases and J by 3 bases, with 15 bases left in between. The germline V gene encodes CDR1 DFQATT and CDR2 SNEGSKA (reference sequence). CDR3 protein: CSATNTGYYEQYF. The CDR3 bases are TGCAGTGCGACAAACACAGGTTACTACGAGCAGTACTTC.

This clonotype occurred a few times. The chain links TRBV18 to TRBJ1-4; D unclear. CDR1 is KGHSH, CDR2 LQKENI, per germline. This CDR3 region has 14 residues. V was shortened by 2 bases and J by 7 bases, with 11 bases between the two germline ends. The CDR3 loop reads CASSPDLLGEKLFF. Written as DNA, the CDR3 is TGTGCCAGCTCACCAGATCTTTTAGGTGAAAAACTGTTTTTT.

The gene calls are TRBV6-5 and TRBJ1-4; D remains ambiguous. The V and J ends lost 0 bases and 3 bases respectively, with 8 bases between them. The CDR3 length is 15 residues. Looked up from germline, CDR1 is MNHEY and CDR2 is SVGAGI. The CDR3 bases are TGTGCCAGCAGTTACTCCGGACCGGCTAATGAAAAACTGTTTTTT. Protein: CASSYSGPANEKLFF.

This clonotype has a count of ten or more. The rearrangement links TRBV12-3 or TRBV12-4 to TRBJ2-1, with a possible D match to TRBD2 (5 bases). V was cut by 4 bases and J by 12 bases, with 13 bases left in between. This CDR3 region has 12 residues. The CDR3 nucleotides are TGTGCCAGCAGTTCCCCCTTTGGAGGGCAGTTCTTC. Amino acids: CASSSPFGGQFF.

This clonotype was found many times. V and J are TRBV5-1 and TRBJ2-3; unclear D gene. The CDR3 is made up of 13 amino acids. The V gene lost 4 bases and the J gene lost 1 base, with 7 bases spanning the gap. Germline CDR1 is SGHRS and CDR2 is YFSETQ. CDR3 loop: CASSNPRTDTQYF. CDR3 sequence (DNA): TGCGCCAGCAGCAACCCCCGCACAGATACGCAGTATTTT.

The chain uses TRBV7-9 and TRBJ2-3; TRBD2 is a possible D gene (6 bases). The germline CDR1 and CDR2 sequences are SEHNR and FQNEAQ (reference sequence). The CDR3 covers 16 residues. V dropped 5 bases and J dropped 5 bases, with 20 bases sitting between them. The CDR3 DNA sequence: TGTGCCAGCAGCCCAAAAGGTCCAGAGGAGGGAGATACGCAGTATTTT. Amino acid sequence: CASSPKGPEEGDTQYF.

At least ten counts were recorded for this clonotype. J is TRBJ1-2 and V is TRBV20-1; D call uncertain. Trimming removed 1 base at V and 0 bases at J, with 15 bases between. CDR1 DFQATT and CDR2 SNEGSKA come from the germline V gene (reference sequence). This CDR3 contains 16 residues. In nucleotides, the CDR3 is TGCAGTGCTAGAGCCAGTTTAGGGCAGGCTAACTATGGCTACACCTTC. This codes for CSARASLGQANYGYTF.

There are many counts of this clonotype. This chain links TRBV5-1 with TRBJ1-1; D gene unclear. This CDR3 spans 15 amino acids. Trimming removed 2 bases from V and 6 bases from J, with 17 bases in between. Looked up from germline, CDR1 is SGHRS and CDR2 is YFSETQ. The DNA for the CDR3 is TGCGCCAGCAGCTTCACCCGGCCGGGTGTCGCTGAAGCTTTCTTT. Its protein is CASSFTRPGVAEAFF.

The V and J genes are TRBV4-3 and TRBJ2-5; D may be TRBD2 (6 bases). Germline assignment: CDR1 LGHNA and CDR2 YSLEER. This CDR3 has 15 residues. Trimming removed 2 bases from V and 0 bases from J, with 10 bases in between. CDR3 amino acids: CASSQSGHNQETQYF. Here the CDR3 DNA reads TGCGCCAGCAGCCAAAGCGGGCACAACCAAGAGACCCAGTACTTC.

The J gene is TRBJ2-3, the V gene TRBV5-1, with 11 nucleotides matching TRBD1. Trimming took 4 bases from V and 2 from J; bases not matched to a gene: 6. The CDR3 covers 16 residues. CDR1 is SGHRS, CDR2 YFSETQ, per germline. The CDR3 here is CASSPGQGANTDTQYF. The CDR3 DNA follows: TGCGCCAGCAGCCCCGGACAGGGGGCGAACACAGATACGCAGTATTTT.

This clonotype is termed medium-sized. The rearrangement uses TRBV11-2 and TRBJ2-3, with 8 positions matching TRBD1. Per the germline V gene, CDR1 is SGHAT and CDR2 is FQNNGV. This CDR3 has 14 residues. The V gene end was trimmed by 8 bases and the J gene end by 4 bases; junction bases not matched to a gene: 8. The CDR3 loop is CASAWTGLADTQYF. CDR3 in DNA: TGTGCCAGCGCTTGGACAGGGCTTGCAGATACGCAGTATTTT.

This clonotype showed up many times. The genes are TRBV28 and TRBJ2-3; D is perhaps TRBD1 (5 bases). V dropped 2 bases and J dropped 9 bases, with 12 bases sitting between them. The CDR3 loop spans 13 amino acids. Germline assignment: CDR1 MDHEN and CDR2 SYDVKM. The CDR3 loop is CASSLPRRGTQYF. For the CDR3, the DNA is TGTGCCAGCAGTTTACCTAGAAGGGGCACGCAGTATTTT.

The chain joins TRBV6-1 to TRBJ2-7; D possibly uses TRBD1 or TRBD2 (5 bases each). The V end was cut by 7 bases, the J end by 3 bases, with 22 bases between. CDR1 and CDR2 from the germline V gene are MNHNS and SASEGT. This CDR3 region has 16 residues. The CDR3 region is CASTQSIGTVVYEQYF. In nucleotides, the CDR3 is TGTGCCAGCACCCAATCCATCGGGACCGTTGTCTACGAGCAGTACTTC.

This clonotype was recorded many times. This chain uses TRBV5-5 with TRBJ1-2, with D possibly matching TRBD1 (6 bases). CDR1 is SGHKS, CDR2 YYEKEE, per germline (reference sequence). The CDR3 loop spans 16 amino acids. Trimming cost V 1 base and J 4 bases, with 17 bases left between them. The CDR3 DNA reads as TGTGCCAGCAGCTTGACCTACAGGGCTTCGGCCTATGGCTACACCTTC. This encodes CASSLTYRASAYGYTF.

This clonotype has just a few counts. This chain links TRBV5-1 with TRBJ2-2, with unresolved D. The CDR3 length is 14 residues. Germline values: CDR1 SGHRS, CDR2 YFSETQ. Trimming pared 7 bases from V and 3 bases from J, leaving 13 bases between. CDR3: CASLTIPHTGELFF. CDR3 sequence (DNA): TGCGCCAGCCTCACTATACCGCACACCGGGGAGCTGTTTTTT.